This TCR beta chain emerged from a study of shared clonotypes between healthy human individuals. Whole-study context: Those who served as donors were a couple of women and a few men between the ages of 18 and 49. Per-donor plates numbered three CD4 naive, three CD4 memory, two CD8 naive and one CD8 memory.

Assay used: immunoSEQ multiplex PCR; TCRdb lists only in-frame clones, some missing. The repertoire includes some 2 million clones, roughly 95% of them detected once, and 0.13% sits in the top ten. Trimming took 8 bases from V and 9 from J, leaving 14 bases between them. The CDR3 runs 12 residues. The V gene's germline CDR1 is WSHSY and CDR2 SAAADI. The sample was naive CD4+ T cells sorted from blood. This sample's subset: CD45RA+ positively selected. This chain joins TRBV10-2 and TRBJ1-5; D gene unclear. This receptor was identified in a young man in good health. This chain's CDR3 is CASSLPPGPQHF. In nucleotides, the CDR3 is TGCGCCAGCTCACTCCCCCCCGGGCCCCAGCATTTT.